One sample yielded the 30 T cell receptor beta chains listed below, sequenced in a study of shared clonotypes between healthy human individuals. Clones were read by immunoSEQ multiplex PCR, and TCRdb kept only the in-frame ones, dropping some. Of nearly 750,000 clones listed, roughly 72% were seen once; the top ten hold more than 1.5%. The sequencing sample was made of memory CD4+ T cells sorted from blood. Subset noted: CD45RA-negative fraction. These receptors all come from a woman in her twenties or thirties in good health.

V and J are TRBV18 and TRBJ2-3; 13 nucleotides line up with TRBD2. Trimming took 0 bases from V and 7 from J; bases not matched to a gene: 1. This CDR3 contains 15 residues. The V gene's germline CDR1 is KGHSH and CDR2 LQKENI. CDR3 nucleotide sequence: TGTGCCAGCTCACCACCGGGACTAGCGGGGAATACGCAGTATTTT. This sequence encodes CASSPPGLAGNTQYF.

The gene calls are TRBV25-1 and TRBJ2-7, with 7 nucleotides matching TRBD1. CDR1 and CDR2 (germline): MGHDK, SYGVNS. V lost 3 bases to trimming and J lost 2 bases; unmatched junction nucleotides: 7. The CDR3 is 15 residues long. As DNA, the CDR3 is TGTGCCAGCAGTGAGTCCGGGACAGCCCCCTACGAGCAGTACTTC. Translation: CASSESGTAPYEQYF.

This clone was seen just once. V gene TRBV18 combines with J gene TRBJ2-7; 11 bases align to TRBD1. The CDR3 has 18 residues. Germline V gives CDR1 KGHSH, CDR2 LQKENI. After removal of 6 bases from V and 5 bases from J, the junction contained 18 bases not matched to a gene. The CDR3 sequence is CASSLNTYRTGGHNEQYF. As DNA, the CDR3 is TGTGCCAGCTCGCTCAATACATACAGGACAGGGGGCCACAACGAGCAGTACTTC.

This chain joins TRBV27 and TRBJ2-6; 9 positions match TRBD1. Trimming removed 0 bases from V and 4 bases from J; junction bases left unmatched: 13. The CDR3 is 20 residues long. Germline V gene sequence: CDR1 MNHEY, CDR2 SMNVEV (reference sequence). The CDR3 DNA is TGTGCCAGCAGTTTATCGGGACCGAGGGACAGGGTGTTGGGGGCCAACGTCCTGACTTTC. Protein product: CASSLSGPRDRVLGANVLTF.

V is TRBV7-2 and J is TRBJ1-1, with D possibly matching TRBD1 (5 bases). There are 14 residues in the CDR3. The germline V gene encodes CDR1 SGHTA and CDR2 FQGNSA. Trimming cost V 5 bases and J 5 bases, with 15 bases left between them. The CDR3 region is CASSPKRRGTEAFF. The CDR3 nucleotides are TGTGCCAGCAGCCCTAAAAGGCGGGGGACTGAAGCTTTCTTT.

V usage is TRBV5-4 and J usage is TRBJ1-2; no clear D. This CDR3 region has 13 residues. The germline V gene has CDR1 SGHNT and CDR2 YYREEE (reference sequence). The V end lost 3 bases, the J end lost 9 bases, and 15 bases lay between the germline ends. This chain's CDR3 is CASSYPGGDSYTF. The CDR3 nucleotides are TGTGCCAGCAGCTACCCCGGCGGGGATAGCTACACCTTC. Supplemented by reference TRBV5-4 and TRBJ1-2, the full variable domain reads ETGVTQSPTHLIKTRGQQVTLRCSSQSGHNTVSWYQQALGQGPQFIFQYYREEENGRGNFPPRFSGLQFPNYSSELNVNALELDDSALYLCASSYPGGDSYTFGSGTRLTVV.

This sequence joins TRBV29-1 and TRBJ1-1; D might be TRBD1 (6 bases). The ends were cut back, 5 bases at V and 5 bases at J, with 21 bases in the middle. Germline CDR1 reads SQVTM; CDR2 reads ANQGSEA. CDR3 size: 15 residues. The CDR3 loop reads CSVLEGDLRGTEAFF. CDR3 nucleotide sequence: TGCAGCGTTTTAGAGGGGGACCTCCGAGGGACTGAAGCTTTCTTT.

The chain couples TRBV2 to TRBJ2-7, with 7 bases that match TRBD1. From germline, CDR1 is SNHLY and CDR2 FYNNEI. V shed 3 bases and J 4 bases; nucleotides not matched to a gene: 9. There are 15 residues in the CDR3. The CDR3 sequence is CASSEVTGSSYEQYF. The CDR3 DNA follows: TGTGCCAGCAGTGAGGTGACAGGGAGCTCTTACGAGCAGTACTTC.

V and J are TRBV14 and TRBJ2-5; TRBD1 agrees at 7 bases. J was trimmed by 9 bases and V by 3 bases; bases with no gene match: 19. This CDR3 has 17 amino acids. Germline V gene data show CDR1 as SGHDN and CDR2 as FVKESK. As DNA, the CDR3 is TGTGCCAGCAGCCAGGAACTTAGGGACAGCCGAAGGGCGGCCCAGTACTTC. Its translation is CASSQELRDSRRAAQYF.

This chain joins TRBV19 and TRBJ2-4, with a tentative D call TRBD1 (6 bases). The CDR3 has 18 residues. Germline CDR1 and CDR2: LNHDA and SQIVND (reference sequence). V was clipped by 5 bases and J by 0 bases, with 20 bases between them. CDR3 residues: CASSPQGNLFLAKNIQYF. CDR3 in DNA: TGTGCCAGTAGTCCCCAGGGGAACCTATTTTTAGCCAAAAACATTCAGTACTTC.

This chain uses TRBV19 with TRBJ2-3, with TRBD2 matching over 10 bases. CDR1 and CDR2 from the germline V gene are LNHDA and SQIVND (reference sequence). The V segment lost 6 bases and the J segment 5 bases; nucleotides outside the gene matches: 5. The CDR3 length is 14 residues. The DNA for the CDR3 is TGTGCCAGTAGCCTAGCGGGAGCTGGAGATACGCAGTATTTT. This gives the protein CASSLAGAGDTQYF.

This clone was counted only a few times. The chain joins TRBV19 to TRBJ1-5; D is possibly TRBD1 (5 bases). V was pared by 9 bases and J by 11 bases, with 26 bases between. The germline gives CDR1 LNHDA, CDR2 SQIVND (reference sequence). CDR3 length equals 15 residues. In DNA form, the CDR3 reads TGTGCCAGCGAATCAAGGGGAGCAGTGAAGAGGGCCCAGCATTTT. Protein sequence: CASESRGAVKRAQHF.

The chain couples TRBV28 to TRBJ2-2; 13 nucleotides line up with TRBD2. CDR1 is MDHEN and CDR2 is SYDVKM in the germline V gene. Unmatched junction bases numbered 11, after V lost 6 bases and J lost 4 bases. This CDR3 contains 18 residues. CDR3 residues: CASSPGLAGWTGTGELFF. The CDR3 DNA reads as TGTGCCAGCAGCCCGGGACTAGCGGGATGGACGGGCACCGGGGAGCTGTTTTTT.

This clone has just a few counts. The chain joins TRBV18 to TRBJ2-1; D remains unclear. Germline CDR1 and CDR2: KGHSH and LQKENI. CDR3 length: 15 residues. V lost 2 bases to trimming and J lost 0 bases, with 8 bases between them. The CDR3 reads CASSPTRSSYNEQFF. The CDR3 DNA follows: TGTGCCAGCTCACCAACCAGGAGCTCCTACAATGAGCAGTTCTTC.

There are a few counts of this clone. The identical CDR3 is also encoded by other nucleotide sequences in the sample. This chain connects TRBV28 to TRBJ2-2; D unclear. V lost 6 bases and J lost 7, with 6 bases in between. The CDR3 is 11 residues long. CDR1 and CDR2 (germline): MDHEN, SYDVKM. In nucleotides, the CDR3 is TGTGCCAGCAGCAATCTCGGGGAGCTGTTTTTT. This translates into CASSNLGELFF.

CDR3 residues: CASSGPHGWTEAFF. Written as DNA, the CDR3 is TGTGCCAGCAGTGGTCCGCACGGTTGGACTGAAGCTTTCTTT. The rearrangement joins TRBV2 to TRBJ1-1; no clear D gene. The V and J ends lost 4 bases and 5 bases respectively, with 14 bases between them. CDR1 is SNHLY and CDR2 is FYNNEI in the germline V gene. The CDR3 sequence is 14 residues long.

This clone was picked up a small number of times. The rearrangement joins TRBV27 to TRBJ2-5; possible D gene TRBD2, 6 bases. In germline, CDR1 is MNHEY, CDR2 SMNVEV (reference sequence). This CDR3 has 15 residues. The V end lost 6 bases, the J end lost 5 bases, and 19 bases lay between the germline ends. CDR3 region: CASSKNPGLWETQYF. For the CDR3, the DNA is TGTGCCAGCAGCAAAAATCCGGGACTCTGGGAGACCCAGTACTTC.

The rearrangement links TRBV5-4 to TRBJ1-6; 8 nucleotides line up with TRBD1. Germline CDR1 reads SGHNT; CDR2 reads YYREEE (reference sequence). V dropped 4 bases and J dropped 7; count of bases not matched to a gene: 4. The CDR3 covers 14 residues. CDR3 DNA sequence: TGTGCCAGCAGCCTGGACAGGGTAAATTCACCCCTCCACTTT. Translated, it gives CASSLDRVNSPLHF.

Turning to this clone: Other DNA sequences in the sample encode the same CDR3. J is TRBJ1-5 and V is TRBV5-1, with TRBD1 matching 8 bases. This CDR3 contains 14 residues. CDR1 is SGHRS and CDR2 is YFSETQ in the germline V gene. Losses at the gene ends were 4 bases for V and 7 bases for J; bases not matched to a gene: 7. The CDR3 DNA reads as TGCGCCAGCAGCCTAGGGACAGGCGGACAGCCCCAGCATTTT. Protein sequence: CASSLGTGGQPQHF. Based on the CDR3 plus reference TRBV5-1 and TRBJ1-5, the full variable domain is KAGVTQTPRYLIKTRGQQVTLSCSPISGHRSVSWYQQTPGQGLQFLFEYFSETQRNKGNFPGRFSGRQFSNSRSEMNVSTLELGDSALYLCASSLGTGGQPQHFGDGTRLSIL.

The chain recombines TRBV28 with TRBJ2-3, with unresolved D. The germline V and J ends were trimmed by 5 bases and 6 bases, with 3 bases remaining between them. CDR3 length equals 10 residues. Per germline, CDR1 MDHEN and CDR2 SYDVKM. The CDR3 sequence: CASSLDTQYF. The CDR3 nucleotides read TGTGCCAGCAGTCTGGATACGCAGTATTTT.

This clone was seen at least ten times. The CDR3 is CASSYNTGELFF. The DNA for the CDR3 is TGTGCCAGCAGCTATAACACCGGGGAGCTGTTTTTT. The chain combines TRBV28 with TRBJ2-2; D ambiguous. The V end lost 6 bases, the J end lost 2 bases, and 4 bases lay between the germline ends. Germline V gene lookup returns CDR1 MDHEN and CDR2 SYDVKM. The CDR3 has 12 amino acids.

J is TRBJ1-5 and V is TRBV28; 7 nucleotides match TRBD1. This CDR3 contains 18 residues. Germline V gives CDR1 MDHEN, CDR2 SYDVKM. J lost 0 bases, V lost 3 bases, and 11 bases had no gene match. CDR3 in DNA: TGTGCCAGCAGTTTGAGGGGGCTTCTCCACTATAGCAATCAGCCCCAGCATTTT. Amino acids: CASSLRGLLHYSNQPQHF.

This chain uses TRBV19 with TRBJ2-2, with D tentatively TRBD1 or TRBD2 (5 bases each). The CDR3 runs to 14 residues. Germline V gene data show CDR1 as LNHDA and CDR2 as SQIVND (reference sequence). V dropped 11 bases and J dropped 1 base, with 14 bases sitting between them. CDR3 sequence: CAAERGRNTGELFF. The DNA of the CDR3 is TGTGCCGCGGAGAGGGGCCGGAACACCGGGGAGCTGTTTTTT.

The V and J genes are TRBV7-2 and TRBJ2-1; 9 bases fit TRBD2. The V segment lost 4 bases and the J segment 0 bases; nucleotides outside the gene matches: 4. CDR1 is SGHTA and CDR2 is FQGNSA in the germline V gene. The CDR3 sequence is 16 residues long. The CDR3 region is CASSSHSGSSYNEQFF. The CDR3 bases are TGTGCCAGCAGCTCCCATAGCGGGAGCTCCTACAATGAGCAGTTCTTC.

CDR3 sequence (DNA): TGTGCCAGCAGTGGGAGCGGGGTGAGCTCTGGAAACACCATATATTTT. It yields the protein CASSGSGVSSGNTIYF. This rearrangement joins TRBV2 to TRBJ1-3, with D uncertain. Trimming pared 4 bases from V and 0 bases from J, leaving 13 bases between. This CDR3 has 16 amino acids. Germline V CDR1 and CDR2: SNHLY, FYNNEI.

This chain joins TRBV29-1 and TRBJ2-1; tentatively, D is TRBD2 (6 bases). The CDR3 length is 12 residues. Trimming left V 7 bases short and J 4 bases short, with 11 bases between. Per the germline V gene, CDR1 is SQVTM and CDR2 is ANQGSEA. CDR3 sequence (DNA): TGCAGCGCGGGACTCACGTACAATGAGCAGTTCTTC. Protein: CSAGLTYNEQFF.

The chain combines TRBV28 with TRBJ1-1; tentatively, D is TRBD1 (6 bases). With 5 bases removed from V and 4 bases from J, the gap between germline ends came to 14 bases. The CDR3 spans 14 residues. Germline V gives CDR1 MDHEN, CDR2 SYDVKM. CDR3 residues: CASSPPWDTTEAFF. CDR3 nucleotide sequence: TGTGCCAGCAGTCCCCCGTGGGACACCACTGAAGCTTTCTTT.

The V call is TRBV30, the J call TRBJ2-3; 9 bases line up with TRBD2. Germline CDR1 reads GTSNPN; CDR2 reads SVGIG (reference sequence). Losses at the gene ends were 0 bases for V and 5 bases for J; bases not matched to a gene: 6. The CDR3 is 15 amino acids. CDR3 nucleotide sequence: TGTGCCTGGAGTGTAGGCGGGAGGGCCAAAGATACGCAGTATTTT. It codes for CAWSVGGRAKDTQYF.

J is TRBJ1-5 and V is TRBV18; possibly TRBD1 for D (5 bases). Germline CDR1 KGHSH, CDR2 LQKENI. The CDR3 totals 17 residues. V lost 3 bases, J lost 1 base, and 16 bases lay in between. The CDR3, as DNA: TGTGCCAGCTCACCGGGGCCCGCTGACGTGAGCAATCAGCCCCAGCATTTT. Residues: CASSPGPADVSNQPQHF.

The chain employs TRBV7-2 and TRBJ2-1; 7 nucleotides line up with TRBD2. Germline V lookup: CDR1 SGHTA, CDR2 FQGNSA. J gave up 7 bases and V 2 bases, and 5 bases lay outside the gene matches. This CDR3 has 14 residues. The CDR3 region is CASSLWAGVNEQFF. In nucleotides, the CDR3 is TGTGCCAGCAGCTTATGGGCGGGAGTGAATGAGCAGTTCTTC.